Below, one T cell receptor (beta chain) is given with its context. The antigen is not known. The sample belongs to a study of OX40 agonist ivuxolimab in advanced cancers. The wider study: Three patients, one with hepatocellular carcinoma and two with cutaneous melanoma, responded partially.

Produced via immunoSEQ multiplex PCR; TCRdb's table is partial and in-frame only. The data contain tens of thousands of clones, around 92% of them singletons. Autoimmune disease history or systemic immunosuppression barred patients. This CDR3 is built from 14 residues. Germline V lookup: CDR1 SGDLS, CDR2 YYNGEE. V was cut by 7 bases and J by 4 bases, with 16 bases left in between. Study-wide points: Partial responders dosed at 0.1-3.0 mg/kg displayed clonal expansion ranking among the lowest. More expanded clones were seen, on average, in CD8+ T cells than in CD4+.

The source was CD4+ or CD8+ T cells sorted from blood, collected in a trial of the OX40 agonist ivuxolimab. This clonotype was sampled from an adult with an advanced solid tumor such as melanoma, head and neck, liver or kidney cancer. V is TRBV9 and J is TRBJ2-3, with D possibly TRBD2 on 6 matching bases. CDR3 region: CASSAGGGPDTQYF. The CDR3 DNA follows: TGTGCCAGCTCGGCCGGGGGAGGTCCAGATACGCAGTATTTT.